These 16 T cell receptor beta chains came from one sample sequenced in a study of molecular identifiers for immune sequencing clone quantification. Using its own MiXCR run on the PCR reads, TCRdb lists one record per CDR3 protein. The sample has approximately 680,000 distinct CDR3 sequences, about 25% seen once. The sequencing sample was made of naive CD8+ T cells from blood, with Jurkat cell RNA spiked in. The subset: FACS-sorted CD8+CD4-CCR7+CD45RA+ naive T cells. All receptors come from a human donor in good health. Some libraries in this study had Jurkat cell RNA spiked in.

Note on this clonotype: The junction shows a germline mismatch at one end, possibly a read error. The CDR3 DNA is TGTGCCAGCGCAGTGTACGGACGGGACGAGCAGTCCTTC. Translating it yields CASAVYGRDEQSF. The V gene is TRBV5-3, the J gene TRBJ2-1; either TRBD1 or TRBD2 may supply D (5 bases each). TRBV5-3 is reported as an ORF; its role is uncertain. CDR3 length: 13 residues.

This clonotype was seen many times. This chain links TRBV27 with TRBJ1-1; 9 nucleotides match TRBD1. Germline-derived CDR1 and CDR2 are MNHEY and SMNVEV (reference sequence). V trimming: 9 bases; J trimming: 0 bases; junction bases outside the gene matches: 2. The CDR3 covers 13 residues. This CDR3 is CASGQGLNTEAFF. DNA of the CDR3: TGTGCCAGTGGACAGGGGTTGAACACTGAAGCTTTCTTT.

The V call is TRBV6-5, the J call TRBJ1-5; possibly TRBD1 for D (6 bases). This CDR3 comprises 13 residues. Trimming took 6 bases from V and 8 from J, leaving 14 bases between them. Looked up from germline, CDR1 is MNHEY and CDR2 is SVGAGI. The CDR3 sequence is CASSPGDGEPQHF. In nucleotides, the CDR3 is TGTGCCAGCAGCCCAGGGGACGGGGAGCCCCAGCATTTT.

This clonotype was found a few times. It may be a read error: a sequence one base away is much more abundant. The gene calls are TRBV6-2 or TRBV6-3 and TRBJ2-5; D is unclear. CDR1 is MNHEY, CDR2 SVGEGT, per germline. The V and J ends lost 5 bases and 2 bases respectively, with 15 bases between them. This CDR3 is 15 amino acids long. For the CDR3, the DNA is TGTGCCAGCAGTCGCACCGGGCCGCCTCAAGAGACCCAGTACTTC. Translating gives CASSRTGPPQETQYF.

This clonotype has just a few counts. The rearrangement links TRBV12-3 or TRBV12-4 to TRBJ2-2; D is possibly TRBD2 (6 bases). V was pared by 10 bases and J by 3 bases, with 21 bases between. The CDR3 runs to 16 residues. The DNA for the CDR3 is TGTGCCACCTACCCCAGGGACTCCGGGGACACCGGGGAGCTGTTTTTT. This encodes CATYPRDSGDTGELFF.

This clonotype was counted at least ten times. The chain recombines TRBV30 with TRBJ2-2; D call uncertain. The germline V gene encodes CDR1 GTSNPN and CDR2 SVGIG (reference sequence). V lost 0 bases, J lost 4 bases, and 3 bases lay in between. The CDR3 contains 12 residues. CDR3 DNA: TGTGCCTGGAGTGTCGTCACCGGGGAGCTGTTTTTT. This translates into CAWSVVTGELFF.

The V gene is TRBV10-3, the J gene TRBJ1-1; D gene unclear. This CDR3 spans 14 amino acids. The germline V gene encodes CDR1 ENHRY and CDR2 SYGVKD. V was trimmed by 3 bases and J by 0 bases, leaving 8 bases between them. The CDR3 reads CAISDGQMNTEAFF. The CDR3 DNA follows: TGTGCCATCAGTGACGGGCAGATGAACACTGAAGCTTTCTTT.

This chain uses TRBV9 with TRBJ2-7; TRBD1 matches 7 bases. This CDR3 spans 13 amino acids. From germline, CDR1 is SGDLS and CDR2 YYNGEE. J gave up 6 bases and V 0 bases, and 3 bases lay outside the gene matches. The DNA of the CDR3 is TGTGCCAGCAGCGTAGTTTACAGGGGCGAGCAGTACTTC. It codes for CASSVVYRGEQYF.

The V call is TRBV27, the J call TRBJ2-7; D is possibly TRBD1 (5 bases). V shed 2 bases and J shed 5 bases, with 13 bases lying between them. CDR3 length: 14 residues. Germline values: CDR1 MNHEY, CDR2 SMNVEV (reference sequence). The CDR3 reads CASSLSLGRDEQYF. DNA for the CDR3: TGTGCCAGCAGTTTAAGTCTCGGCAGGGACGAGCAGTACTTC.

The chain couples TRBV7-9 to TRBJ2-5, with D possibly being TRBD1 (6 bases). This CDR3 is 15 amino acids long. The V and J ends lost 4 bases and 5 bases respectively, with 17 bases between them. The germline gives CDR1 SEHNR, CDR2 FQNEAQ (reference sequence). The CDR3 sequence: CASSSVAGAWETQYF. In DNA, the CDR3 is TGTGCCAGCAGCTCTGTGGCAGGGGCTTGGGAGACCCAGTACTTC. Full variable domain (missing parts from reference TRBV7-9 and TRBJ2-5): DTGVSQNPRHKITKRGQNVTFRCDPISEHNRLYWYRQTLGQGPEFLTYFQNEAQLEKSRLLSDRFSAERPKGSFSTLEIQRTEQGDSAMYLCASSSVAGAWETQYFGPGTRLLVL.

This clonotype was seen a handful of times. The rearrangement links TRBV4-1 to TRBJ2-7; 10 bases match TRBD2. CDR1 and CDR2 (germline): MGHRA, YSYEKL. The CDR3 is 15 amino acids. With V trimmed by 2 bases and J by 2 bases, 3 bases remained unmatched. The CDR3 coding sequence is TGCGCCAGCAGCCAATCAAGCGGGAGGGCCTACGAGCAGTACTTC. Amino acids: CASSQSSGRAYEQYF.

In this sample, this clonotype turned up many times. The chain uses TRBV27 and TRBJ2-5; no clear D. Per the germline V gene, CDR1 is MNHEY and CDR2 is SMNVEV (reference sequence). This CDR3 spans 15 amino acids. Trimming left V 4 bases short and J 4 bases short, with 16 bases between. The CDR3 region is CASSSDPQGVETQYF. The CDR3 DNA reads TGTGCCAGCAGTTCTGACCCACAAGGTGTAGAGACCCAGTACTTC.

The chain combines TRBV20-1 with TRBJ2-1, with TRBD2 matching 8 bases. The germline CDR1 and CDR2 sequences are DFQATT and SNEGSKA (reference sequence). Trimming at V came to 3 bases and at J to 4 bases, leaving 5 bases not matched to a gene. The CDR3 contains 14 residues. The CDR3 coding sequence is TGCAGTGCTAGCGGGCTAGCGGGTTACAATGAGCAGTTCTTC. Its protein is CSASGLAGYNEQFF.

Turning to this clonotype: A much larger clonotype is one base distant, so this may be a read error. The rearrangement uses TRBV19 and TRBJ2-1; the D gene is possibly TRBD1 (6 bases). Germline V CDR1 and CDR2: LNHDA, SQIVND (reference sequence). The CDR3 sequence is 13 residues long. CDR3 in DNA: TGTGCCAGTAGTTCCCAGGGGACGAATGAGCAGCTCTTC. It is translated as CASSSQGTNEQLF.

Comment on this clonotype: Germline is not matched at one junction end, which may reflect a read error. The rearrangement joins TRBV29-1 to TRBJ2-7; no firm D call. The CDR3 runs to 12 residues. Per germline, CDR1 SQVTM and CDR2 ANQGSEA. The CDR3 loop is CGVLCSSYEQYF. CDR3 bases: TGCGGCGTTTTATGCAGCTCCTACGAGCAGTACTTC.

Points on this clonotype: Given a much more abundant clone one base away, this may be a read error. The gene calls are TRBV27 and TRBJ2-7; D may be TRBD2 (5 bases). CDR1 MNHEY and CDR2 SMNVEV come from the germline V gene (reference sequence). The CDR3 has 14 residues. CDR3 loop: CASSFEGSSYELYF. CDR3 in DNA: TGTGCCAGCAGTTTCGAGGGAAGCTCCTACGAGCTGTACTTC.